This T cell receptor beta chain is drawn from a study of shared clonotypes between healthy human individuals. Whole-study results and caveats: All-four-donor shared clonotypes had higher generation probabilities than non-shared clonotypes did.

Trimming left V 0 bases short and J 6 bases short, with 8 bases between. The germline gives CDR1 GTSNPN, CDR2 SVGIG (reference sequence). The CDR3 is made up of 12 amino acids. Profiling relied on immunoSEQ multiplex PCR, and the TCRdb table lists in-frame clones only, not all of them. This repertoire shows a few million clones, less than 95% found once; its top ten account for more than 0.35%. About this clone: Its antigen is unidentified.

The rearrangement links TRBV30 to TRBJ1-2; D gene unclear. Sequenced: naive CD4+ T cells from PBMCs. Subset noted: CD45RA+ positively selected. This receptor was identified in a man aged 18 to 29 in good health. Some clones in this sample may be carry-over from other donors' samples. CDR3 residues: CAWSVQGDGYTF. The DNA of the CDR3 is TGTGCCTGGAGTGTACAAGGCGATGGCTACACCTTC.